The sequence of this T cell receptor beta chain was determined in a study of T cell responses to AZD1222 COVID-19 vaccine. Overall study findings and caveats: Among spike-specific TCRs, nearly half reportedly target unmutated variant regions. Possibly, clonal diversity was underestimated; donors were largely white British and included more females. Seropositive AZD1222 recipients at baseline numbered only five or six. CD4 TCRs covered the whole spike, strongest at regions 160-218 and 743-854.

Data came from immunoSEQ multiplex PCR; TCRdb stores just in-frame clones and leaves some out. The repertoire consists of around 200,000 clones, with 80% to 90% occurring once and the leading ten covering roughly 8%. Looked up from germline, CDR1 is ENHRY and CDR2 is SYGVKD. The CDR3 length is 16 residues. Trimming took 7 bases from V and 2 from J, leaving 18 bases between them. For this clone: Its specificity is not known.

The receptor was derived from an adult in good health. Here the sequenced sample was peripheral blood, taken on day 0 of AZD1222 vaccination. The J gene is TRBJ2-1, the V gene TRBV10-3; no definite D call. CDR3 residues: CAITIQDDFAYNEQFF. CDR3 bases: TGTGCCATCACTATACAAGACGACTTCGCCTACAATGAGCAGTTCTTC.